This passage covers 16 T cell receptor beta chains from one sample sequenced in a study of shared clonotypes between healthy human individuals. Sequencing was performed with immunoSEQ multiplex PCR; in TCRdb, only in-frame clones are kept and a portion is missing. This repertoire shows about 2 million clones, 85% to 95% found once; its top ten account for roughly 1.1%. Naive CD8 cells lacked CD45RO and underwent positive selection for CCR7, leaving out terminally differentiated effector memory CD45RA+ cells. The sample comprised naive CD8+ T cells sorted from blood. Source of these receptors: a man in his late teens or twenties in good health.

The chain carries TRBV29-1 and TRBJ2-1; TRBD2 matches 8 bases. V shed 6 bases, J shed 7 bases, and the junction held 5 bases outside the gene matches. Germline-derived CDR1 and CDR2 are SQVTM and ANQGSEA. The CDR3 is made up of 12 amino acids. In DNA form, the CDR3 reads TGCAGCGTCCCCGGGGGGGTGAATGAGCAGTTCTTC. Its protein is CSVPGGVNEQFF.

As regards this clone: The sample contains more than one DNA sequence encoding this CDR3. The genes are TRBV5-1 and TRBJ1-1; D remains unclear. Germline assignment: CDR1 SGHRS and CDR2 YFSETQ. V lost 2 bases and J 6 bases, leaving 8 bases between the germline ends. The CDR3 has 12 amino acids. The CDR3 DNA reads TGCGCCAGCAGCTTAGCAGGACCTGAAGCTTTCTTT. Amino acid sequence: CASSLAGPEAFF.

As to this clone: The same CDR3 is also encoded by other DNA sequences in this sample. CDR3 residues: CASSIGGQTYEQYF. Here the CDR3 DNA reads TGTGCCAGTAGTATTGGGGGCCAAACCTACGAGCAGTACTTC. This chain links TRBV19 with TRBJ2-7; D perhaps matches TRBD1 (6 bases). Trimming stripped 3 bases from V and 2 bases from J, with 11 bases between. Germline V gene lookup returns CDR1 LNHDA and CDR2 SQIVND (reference sequence). The CDR3 totals 14 residues.

J is TRBJ1-5 and V is TRBV13; no clear D gene. This CDR3 is 13 amino acids long. V gave up 1 base and J gave up 5 bases, with 6 bases separating them. Germline lookup yields CDR1 PRHDT and CDR2 FYEKMQ (reference sequence). CDR3 DNA: TGTGCCAGCAGCTTAGATGGGGATCAGCCCCAGCATTTT. This sequence encodes CASSLDGDQPQHF.

This chain joins TRBV7-2 and TRBJ2-1; 9 nucleotides line up with TRBD1. V gave up 3 bases and J gave up 7 bases; unmatched junction bases: 7. Per germline, CDR1 SGHTA and CDR2 FQGNSA. The CDR3 has 15 amino acids. In DNA form, the CDR3 reads TGTGCCAGCAGCTTCCCGGGACAGGGTGTAAATGAGCAGTTCTTC. Amino acids: CASSFPGQGVNEQFF.

J is TRBJ1-1 and V is TRBV5-6, with D uncertain. This CDR3 has 12 amino acids. Germline-derived CDR1 and CDR2 are SGHDT and YYEEEE. V was trimmed by 4 bases and J by 6 bases, leaving 10 bases between them. DNA for the CDR3: TGTGCCAGCAGCATCGGTGGAGCTGAAGCTTTCTTT. Its protein is CASSIGGAEAFF.

In nucleotides, the CDR3 is TGTGCCAGCAGCTCCTACGGACGGAACGAGGTAGAGACCCAGTACTTC. Protein: CASSSYGRNEVETQYF. The chain links TRBV7-9 to TRBJ2-5; no definite D call. The CDR3 contains 16 residues. V was trimmed by 4 bases and J by 4 bases, leaving 19 bases between them. Germline V gives CDR1 SEHNR, CDR2 FQNEAQ (reference sequence).

This clone came up once. The chain joins TRBV9 to TRBJ2-3, with TRBD2 matching over 16 bases. V was pared by 3 bases and J by 4 bases, with 5 bases of the junction left unmatched. CDR3 length equals 17 residues. Germline CDR1 and CDR2: SGDLS and YYNGEE. This CDR3 reads CASSERGLAGGSDTQYF. Here the CDR3 DNA reads TGTGCCAGCAGCGAGCGGGGACTAGCGGGAGGGTCAGATACGCAGTATTTT.

This rearrangement joins TRBV10-1 to TRBJ1-1; D remains unclear. The CDR3 runs to 13 residues. Germline lookup yields CDR1 WNHNN and CDR2 SYGVQD (reference sequence). Deletions cut 6 bases from V and 7 bases from J, with 15 bases between. DNA for the CDR3: TGCGCCAGCAGCACAACTGGACGGAGTGAAGCTTTCTTT. It yields the protein CASSTTGRSEAFF.

J is TRBJ1-2 and V is TRBV5-6; no clear D gene. The V gene lost 0 bases and the J gene lost 4 bases, with 4 bases spanning the gap. CDR1 is SGHDT and CDR2 is YYEEEE in the germline V gene. The CDR3 sequence is 12 residues long. The CDR3 sequence: CASSLGVYGYTF. The CDR3 DNA reads as TGTGCCAGCAGCTTGGGGGTCTATGGCTACACCTTC. The full variable domain, rest sourced from reference TRBV5-6 and TRBJ1-2, is DAGVTQSPTHLIKTRGQQVTLRCSPKSGHDTVSWYQQALGQGPQFIFQYYEEEERQRGNFPDRFSGHQFPNYSSELNVNALLLGDSALYLCASSLGVYGYTFGSGTRLTVV.

This chain connects TRBV29-1 to TRBJ1-1; 12 bases agree with TRBD1. This CDR3 spans 15 amino acids. Germline loops: CDR1 SQVTM, CDR2 ANQGSEA. V shed 6 bases and J 5 bases; nucleotides not matched to a gene: 10. For the CDR3, the DNA is TGCAGCGTCCCGGGACAGGGGGCCCCGAGGACTGAAGCTTTCTTT. It codes for CSVPGQGAPRTEAFF.

J is TRBJ2-7 and V is TRBV4-3, with 9 bases that match TRBD2. Germline V CDR1 and CDR2: LGHNA, YSLEER. The CDR3 is 16 amino acids. After removal of 3 bases from V and 2 bases from J, the junction contained 8 bases not matched to a gene. The CDR3 nucleotides read TGCGCCAGCAGCCAGGCCGGGACTAGCTACACCTACGAGCAGTACTTC. Protein sequence: CASSQAGTSYTYEQYF.

The chain is built from TRBV7-9 and TRBJ2-1, with a possible D match to TRBD1 (5 bases). CDR3 length equals 15 residues. Germline values: CDR1 SEHNR, CDR2 FQNEAQ (reference sequence). Deletions cut 5 bases from V and 4 bases from J, with 15 bases between. The CDR3 DNA is TGTGCCAGCAGCCCGCACCCAGACAGTTACAATGAGCAGTTCTTC. It encodes CASSPHPDSYNEQFF.

The chain recombines TRBV11-2 with TRBJ2-2, with 7 positions matching TRBD2. V shed 4 bases, J shed 1 base, and the junction held 9 bases outside the gene matches. This CDR3 region has 17 residues. Germline V gives CDR1 SGHAT, CDR2 FQNNGV. The CDR3 here is CASSSPRLAKNTGELFF. CDR3 coding DNA: TGTGCCAGCAGCTCGCCTCGACTAGCTAAGAACACCGGGGAGCTGTTTTTT.

V usage is TRBV5-1 and J usage is TRBJ2-2; D unclear. This CDR3 has 14 amino acids. Germline CDR1 is SGHRS and CDR2 is YFSETQ. V was trimmed by 3 bases and J by 6 bases, leaving 12 bases between them. In DNA, the CDR3 is TGCGCCAGCAGCTATTGGGGATTGGCCGGGGAGCTGTTTTTT. This codes for CASSYWGLAGELFF.

This clone has just a few counts. The chain carries TRBV10-1 and TRBJ1-1, with no clear D. Germline V CDR1 and CDR2: WNHNN, SYGVQD (reference sequence). The CDR3 sequence is 13 residues long. V was clipped by 6 bases and J by 4 bases, with 12 bases between them. The CDR3 DNA follows: TGCGCCAGCAGAAACGACGTGGGCACTGAAGCTTTCTTT. It encodes CASRNDVGTEAFF.